This T cell receptor (beta chain) stems from a study of CD8 T cells in ankylosing spondylitis. Study observations and caveats: Clones that were linked to disease were CD8+ and were relatively rare in peripheral blood. In ankylosing spondylitis blood, a motif of roughly eight highly homologous TCR beta variants appeared characteristic. In the blood and synovial fluid of reactive arthritis, some motif variants had been previously reported.

This clonotype appeared a few times. As yet, its antigen is unknown. Using quantitative 5'-RACE with molecular barcodes, the authors made TCR beta libraries. One entry per CDR3 protein, called by TCRdb with MiXCR from the 5' RACE reads. This sample has 250,000 to 400,000 distinct CDR3 sequences, with 11% found just once. The sequence was obtained from a female donor with ankylosing spondylitis or in good health (not recorded which). Sequencing was carried out using blood, either unsorted or a sorted T cell fraction (not recorded which).

The CDR3 protein is CASSLGIALDEQFF. Written as DNA, the CDR3 is TGCGCCAGCAGCTTAGGAATAGCCCTAGATGAGCAGTTCTTC. V gene TRBV5-1 combines with J gene TRBJ2-1; D is undetermined. The CDR3 has 14 residues. Germline-derived CDR1 and CDR2 are SGHRS and YFSETQ. The germline V and J ends were trimmed by 2 bases and 8 bases, with 14 bases remaining between them.